This T cell receptor (beta chain) was observed in a study of blood T cell repertoires in COVID-19. TCRdb keeps only in-frame clones here, not all; method: immunoSEQ multiplex PCR. The sample lists approximately 120,000 clones; approximately 91% were seen once. The TCR comes from a woman of 80 years or more with acute or convalescent COVID-19. The sample was peripheral blood.

CDR3 amino acids: CASSLADPGVLTDTQYF. DNA for the CDR3: TGTGCCAGCAGCTTAGCCGATCCGGGGGTCCTCACAGATACGCAGTATTTT. The chain is built from TRBV7-2 and TRBJ2-3, with a possible D match to TRBD2 (6 bases). The CDR3 contains 17 residues. The germline CDR1 and CDR2 sequences are SGHTA and FQGNSA. The ends were cut back, 0 bases at V and 2 bases at J, with 15 bases in the middle.